The rows below give T cell receptor beta chains drawn from one sample of a study of cytomegalovirus exposure and HLA in healthy donors. Assay: immunoSEQ multiplex PCR; the TCRdb copy retains only in-frame clones and omits some. This sample has around 210,000 clones, with roughly three quarters found just once. Sample: PBMCs. The receptor source for this set is a male donor in good health and CMV-seropositive. The CDR3 runs from the conserved cysteine through the conserved F or W. The order of the fields is J gene, V gene, CDR3 protein.

TRBJ2-2	TRBV6-4	CASSDLGTGNTGELFF
TRBJ1-5	TRBV18	CASSPGAQPQHF
TRBJ2-5	TRBV2	CASSGRLVAETQYF
TRBJ1-1	TRBV7-9	CASSLPSGGAFF
TRBJ2-2	TRBV11-3	CASSSGLGNTGELFF
TRBJ2-3	TRBV7-8	CASSTTGGGPDTQYF
TRBJ1-4	TRBV25-1	CASTGSGGTNEKLFF
TRBJ2-6	TRBV5-8	CASSRAGANVLTF
TRBJ1-3	TRBV7-8	CASSPRTGGIRNTIYF
TRBJ2-5	TRBV27	CASSLLGLEETQYF
TRBJ2-3	TRBV6-4	CATARTVSTDTQYF
TRBJ2-7	TRBV6-6	CASSYQQGQGNEQYF
.	TRBV11-2	CASSLLQDRGPEQYF
TRBJ1-2	TRBV4-1	CASSQDFGSPYTF
.	TRBV27	CASSLFGGGFEQYF
TRBJ2-1	TRBV7-3	CASSYDRGGYNEQFF
TRBJ1-2	TRBV28	CASSLTGGSKGYTF
TRBJ2-3	TRBV29-1	CSDLLAGAADTQYF
TRBJ2-3	TRBV7-3	CASSLRGGTSGGASTDTQYF
TRBJ2-7	TRBV6-6	CATNEPPPYEQYF
TRBJ2-7	TRBV9	CASSQNQAFYEQYF
TRBJ2-7	TRBV27	CASSWTGGASEQYF
TRBJ2-1	TRBV28	CASRITSGSIYEQFF
TRBJ2-7	TRBV5-6	CASSFFTSGGVRNEQYF
.	TRBV5-1	CASSGLGTGLSYEQYF
TRBJ2-5	TRBV7-9	CASSVGRETQYF
TRBJ1-2	TRBV4-1	CASSQVRQGLNYGYTF
TRBJ2-1	TRBV5-6	CASSPLRDRGGNEQFF
TRBJ2-7	TRBV18	CASSPLGIAGDEQYF
TRBJ2-1	TRBV28	CASSTGTSFLEQFF
TRBJ2-1	TRBV7-2	CASSLRGGNYNEQFF
TRBJ2-2	TRBV4-2	CASSQGEASGRENTGELFF
TRBJ1-3	TRBV7-2	CASSEDGNSGNTIYF